One sample yielded the 4 T cell receptor beta chains listed below, sequenced in a study of identical twins (dated by TCRdb to the mid-2010s). The receptor library was made with 5' RACE. The data were produced on an Illumina HiSeq 2000. TCRdb reprocessed the public reads (quality trimming at Q25 with fastp, clone calling with MiXCR) and kept in-frame beta chains. One record per CDR3 amino acid sequence lists the most common genes and DNA. In this sample the table shows 240,000 or so distinct CDR3 sequences, approximately 10% of which occur a single time. Approximately 9.1% of the sample is in the top ten clones. The source material was memory T cells sorted from blood. The cell subset or site label on this specimen signifies: CD45RO+ enriched T cells. The receptor set was obtained from a man between 45 and 60 years old in good health.

This chain joins TRBV20-1 and TRBJ2-3, with D unclear. This CDR3 is 13 amino acids long. V was clipped by 3 bases and J by 1 base, with 8 bases between them. In germline, CDR1 is DFQATT, CDR2 SNEGSKA (reference sequence). This CDR3 reads CSASRSGTDTQYF. CDR3 coding DNA: TGCAGTGCTAGTCGAAGCGGCACAGATACGCAGTATTTT.

For this clonotype: A clone one base away is much larger, so this may be a read error. The CDR3 ends on some other residue instead of the conserved phenylalanine or tryptophan, so this is likely a read error. The rearrangement joins TRBV5-1 to TRBJ2-1; possible D gene TRBD1, 6 bases. V shed 2 bases and J shed 7 bases, with 16 bases lying between them. Germline V gene data show CDR1 as SGHRS and CDR2 as YFSETQ. The CDR3 is 15 residues long. The CDR3 coding sequence is TGCGCCAGCAGCTTCGGACAGAGTGGGGTGAATGAGCAGTTCTCC. Its protein is CASSFGQSGVNEQFS.

This clonotype was counted ten times or more. This sequence joins TRBV6-1 and TRBJ2-7, with 11 bases lining up with TRBD2. Germline lookup yields CDR1 MNHNS and CDR2 SASEGT. This CDR3 comprises 16 residues. V lost 7 bases, J lost 6 bases, and 14 bases stayed unmatched. The CDR3 DNA follows: TGTGCCAGCACCCATATTGGGGCTAGCGGGGGGAGCGAGCAGTACTTC. Residues: CASTHIGASGGSEQYF.

This clonotype was counted ten times or more. The V call is TRBV9, the J call TRBJ2-5, with 8 nucleotides matching TRBD2. From germline, CDR1 is SGDLS and CDR2 YYNGEE. V lost 0 bases, J lost 3 bases, and 7 bases stayed unmatched. This CDR3 region has 16 residues. In DNA form, the CDR3 reads TGTGCCAGCAGCGTAGCTACGGGACTAGGGGAAGAGACCCAGTACTTC. Encoded protein: CASSVATGLGEETQYF. Full variable domain (missing parts from reference TRBV9 and TRBJ2-5): DSGVTQTPKHLITATGQRVTLRCSPRSGDLSVYWYQQSLDQGLQFLIQYYNGEERAKGNILERFSAQQFPDLHSELNLSSLELGDSALYFCASSVATGLGEETQYFGPGTRLLVL.